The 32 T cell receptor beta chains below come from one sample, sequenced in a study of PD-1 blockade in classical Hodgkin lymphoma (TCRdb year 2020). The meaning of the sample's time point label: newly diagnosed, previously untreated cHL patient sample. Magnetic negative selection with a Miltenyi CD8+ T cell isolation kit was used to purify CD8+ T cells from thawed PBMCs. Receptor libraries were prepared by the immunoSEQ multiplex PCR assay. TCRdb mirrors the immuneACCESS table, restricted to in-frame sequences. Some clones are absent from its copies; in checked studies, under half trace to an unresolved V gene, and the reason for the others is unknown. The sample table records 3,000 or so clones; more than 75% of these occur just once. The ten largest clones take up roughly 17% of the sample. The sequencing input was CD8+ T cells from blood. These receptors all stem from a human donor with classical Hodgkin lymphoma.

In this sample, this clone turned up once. CDR3 nucleotide sequence: TGTGCCAGCAGCCGAGAGAAGGGAGGCGTCTCCGAGCAGTACTTC. It codes for CASSREKGGVSEQYF. This sequence joins TRBV6-1 and TRBJ2-7; D is perhaps TRBD2 (6 bases). V lost 6 bases and J lost 6, with 21 bases in between. The CDR3 is 15 residues long. The V gene's germline CDR1 is MNHNS and CDR2 SASEGT.

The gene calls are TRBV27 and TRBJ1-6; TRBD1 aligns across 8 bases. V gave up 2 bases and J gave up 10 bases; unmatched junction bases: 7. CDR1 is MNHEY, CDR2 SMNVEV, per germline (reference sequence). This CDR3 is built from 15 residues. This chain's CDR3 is CASSLGGQAASPLHF. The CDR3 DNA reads TGTGCCAGCAGTTTAGGGGGACAGGCTGCATCACCCCTCCACTTT.

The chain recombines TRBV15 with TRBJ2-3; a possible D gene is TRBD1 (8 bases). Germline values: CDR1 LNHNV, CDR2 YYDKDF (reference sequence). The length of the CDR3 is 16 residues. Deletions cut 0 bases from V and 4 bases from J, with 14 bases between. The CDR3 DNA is TGTGCCACCAGCAGAGACCGGACAGGGAGGGCAGATACGCAGTATTTT. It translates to CATSRDRTGRADTQYF. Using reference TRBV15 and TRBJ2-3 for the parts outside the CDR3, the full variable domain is DAMVIQNPRYQVTQFGKPVTLSCSQTLNHNVMYWYQQKSSQAPKLLFHYYDKDFNNEADTPDNFQSRRPNTSFCFLDIRSPGLGDTAMYLCATSRDRTGRADTQYFGPGTRLTVL.

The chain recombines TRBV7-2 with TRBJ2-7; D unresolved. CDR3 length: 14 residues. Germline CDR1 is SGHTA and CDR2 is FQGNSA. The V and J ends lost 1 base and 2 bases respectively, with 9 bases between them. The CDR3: CASSLGATTYEQYF. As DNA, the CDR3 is TGTGCCAGCAGCTTAGGGGCCACCACCTACGAGCAGTACTTC. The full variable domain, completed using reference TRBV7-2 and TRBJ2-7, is GAGVSQSPSNKVTEKGKDVELRCDPISGHTALYWYRQSLGQGLEFLIYFQGNSAPDKSGLPSDRFSAERTGGSVSTLTIQRTQQEDSAVYLCASSLGATTYEQYFGPGTRLTVT.

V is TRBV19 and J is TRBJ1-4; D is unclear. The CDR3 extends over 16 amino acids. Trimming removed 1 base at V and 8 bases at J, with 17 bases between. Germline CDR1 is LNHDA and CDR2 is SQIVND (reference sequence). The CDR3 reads CASSIVLGPLGEKLFF. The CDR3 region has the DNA TGTGCCAGTAGTATAGTCCTCGGACCTTTGGGGGAAAAACTGTTTTTT. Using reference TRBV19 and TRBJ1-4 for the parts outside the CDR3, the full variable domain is DGGITQSPKYLFRKEGQNVTLSCEQNLNHDAMYWYRQDPGQGLRLIYYSQIVNDFQKGDIAEGYSVSREKKESFPLTVTSAQKNPTAFYLCASSIVLGPLGEKLFFGSGTQLSVL.

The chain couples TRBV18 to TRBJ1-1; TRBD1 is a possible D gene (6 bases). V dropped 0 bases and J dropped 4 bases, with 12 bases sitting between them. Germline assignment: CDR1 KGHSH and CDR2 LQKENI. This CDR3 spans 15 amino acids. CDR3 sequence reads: CASSPPGGGGTEAFF. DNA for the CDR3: TGTGCCAGCTCACCACCGGGAGGGGGGGGCACTGAAGCTTTCTTT.

The CDR3 bases are TGCAGCGTTGAAGACCCACTAGTAAACACCGGGGAGCTGTTTTTT. Residues: CSVEDPLVNTGELFF. This chain connects TRBV29-1 to TRBJ2-2, with D possibly TRBD2 on 5 matching bases. Germline CDR1 reads SQVTM; CDR2 reads ANQGSEA. The CDR3 extends over 15 amino acids. Trimming left V 0 bases short and J 2 bases short, with 10 bases between.

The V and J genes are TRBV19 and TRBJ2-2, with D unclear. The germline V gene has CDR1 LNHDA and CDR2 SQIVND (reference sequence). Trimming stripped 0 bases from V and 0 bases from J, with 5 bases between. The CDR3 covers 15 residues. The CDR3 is CASSIEQPNTGELFF. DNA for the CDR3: TGTGCCAGTAGTATAGAGCAACCGAACACCGGGGAGCTGTTTTTT.

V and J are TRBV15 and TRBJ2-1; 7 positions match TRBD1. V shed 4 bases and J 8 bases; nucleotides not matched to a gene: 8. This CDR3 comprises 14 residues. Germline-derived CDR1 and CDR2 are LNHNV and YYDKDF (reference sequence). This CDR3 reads CATSKSTGLDEQFF. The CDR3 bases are TGTGCCACCAGCAAGTCGACAGGGCTCGATGAGCAGTTCTTC.

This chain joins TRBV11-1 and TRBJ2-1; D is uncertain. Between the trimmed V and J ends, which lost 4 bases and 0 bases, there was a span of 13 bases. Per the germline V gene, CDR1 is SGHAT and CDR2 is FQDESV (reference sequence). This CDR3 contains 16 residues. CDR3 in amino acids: CASSSRQPSSYNEQFF. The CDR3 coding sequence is TGTGCCAGCAGCTCCAGACAACCCAGCTCCTACAATGAGCAGTTCTTC.

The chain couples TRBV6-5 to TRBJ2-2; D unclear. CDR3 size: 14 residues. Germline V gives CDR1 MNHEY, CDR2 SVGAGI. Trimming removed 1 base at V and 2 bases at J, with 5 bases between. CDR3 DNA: TGTGCCAGCAGTTACTTTCCTAACACCGGGGAGCTGTTTTTT. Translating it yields CASSYFPNTGELFF.

The DNA of the CDR3 is TGTGCCAGCAGCTTGGCAAGGGGCGCAGATACGCAGTATTTT. Encoded protein: CASSLARGADTQYF. The rearrangement uses TRBV7-9 and TRBJ2-3, with TRBD1 as a possible D gene (5 bases). The CDR3 is made up of 14 amino acids. Trimming removed 3 bases from V and 4 bases from J, with 11 bases in between. The germline V gene encodes CDR1 SEHNR and CDR2 FQNEAQ (reference sequence). The whole variable domain, filled in from reference TRBV7-9 and TRBJ2-3, reads DTGVSQNPRHKITKRGQNVTFRCDPISEHNRLYWYRQTLGQGPEFLTYFQNEAQLEKSRLLSDRFSAERPKGSFSTLEIQRTEQGDSAMYLCASSLARGADTQYFGPGTRLTVL.

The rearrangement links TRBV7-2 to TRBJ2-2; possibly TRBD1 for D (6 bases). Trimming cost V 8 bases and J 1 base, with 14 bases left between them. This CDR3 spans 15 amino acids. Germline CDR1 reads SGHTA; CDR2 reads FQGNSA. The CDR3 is CASSPQGRNTGELFF. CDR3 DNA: TGTGCCAGCTCCCCACAGGGACGGAACACCGGGGAGCTGTTTTTT.

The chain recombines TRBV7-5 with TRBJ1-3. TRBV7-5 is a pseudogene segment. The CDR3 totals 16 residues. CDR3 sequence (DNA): TGTGCCAGCAGCTCCAACAAAGAGTTCTCTGGAAACACCATATATTTT. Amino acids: CASSSNKEFSGNTIYF.

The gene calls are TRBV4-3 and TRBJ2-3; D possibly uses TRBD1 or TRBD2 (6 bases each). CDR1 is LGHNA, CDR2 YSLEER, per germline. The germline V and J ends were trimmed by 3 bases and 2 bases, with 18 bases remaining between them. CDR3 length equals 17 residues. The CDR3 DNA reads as TGCGCCAGCAGCCAGAGACCCCCAGGGGAGGACACAGATACGCAGTATTTT. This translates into CASSQRPPGEDTDTQYF.

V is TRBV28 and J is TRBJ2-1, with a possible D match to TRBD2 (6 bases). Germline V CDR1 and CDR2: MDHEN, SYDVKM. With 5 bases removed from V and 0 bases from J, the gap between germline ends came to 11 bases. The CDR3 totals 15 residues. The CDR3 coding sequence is TGTGCCAGCAGTGGCATAGCGGTCTCCTACAATGAGCAGTTCTTC. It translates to CASSGIAVSYNEQFF.

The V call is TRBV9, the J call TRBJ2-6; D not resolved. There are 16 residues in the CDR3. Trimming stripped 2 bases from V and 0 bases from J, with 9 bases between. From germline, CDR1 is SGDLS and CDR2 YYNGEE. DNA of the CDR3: TGTGCCAGCAGCGTTTCGTACGTCTCTGGGGCCAACGTCCTGACTTTC. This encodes CASSVSYVSGANVLTF.

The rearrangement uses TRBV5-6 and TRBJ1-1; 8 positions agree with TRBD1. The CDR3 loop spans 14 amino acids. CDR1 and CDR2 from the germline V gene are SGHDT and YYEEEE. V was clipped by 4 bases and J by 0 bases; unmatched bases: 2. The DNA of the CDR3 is TGTGCCAGCAGCCGGACAGGGATGAACACTGAAGCTTTCTTT. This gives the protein CASSRTGMNTEAFF.

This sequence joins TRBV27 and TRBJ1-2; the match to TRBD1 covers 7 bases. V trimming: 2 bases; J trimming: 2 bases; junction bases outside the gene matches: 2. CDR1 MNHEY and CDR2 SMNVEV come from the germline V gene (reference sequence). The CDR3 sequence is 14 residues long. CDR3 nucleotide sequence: TGTGCCAGCAGTTTACAGACAGGGAACTATGGCTACACCTTC. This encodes CASSLQTGNYGYTF.

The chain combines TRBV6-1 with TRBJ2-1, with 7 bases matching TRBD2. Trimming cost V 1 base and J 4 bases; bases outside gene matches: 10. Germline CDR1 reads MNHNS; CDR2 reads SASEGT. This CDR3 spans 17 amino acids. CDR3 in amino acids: CASSEEYGGSPYNEQFF. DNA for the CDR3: TGTGCCAGCAGTGAAGAATACGGCGGGAGTCCTTACAATGAGCAGTTCTTC.

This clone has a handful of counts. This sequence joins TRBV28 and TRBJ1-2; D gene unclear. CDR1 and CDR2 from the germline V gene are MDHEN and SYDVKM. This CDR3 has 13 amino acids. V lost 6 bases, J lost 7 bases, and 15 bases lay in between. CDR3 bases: TGTGCCAGCAGCTCGGCCCCCTCACGTGGCTACACCTTC. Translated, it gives CASSSAPSRGYTF.

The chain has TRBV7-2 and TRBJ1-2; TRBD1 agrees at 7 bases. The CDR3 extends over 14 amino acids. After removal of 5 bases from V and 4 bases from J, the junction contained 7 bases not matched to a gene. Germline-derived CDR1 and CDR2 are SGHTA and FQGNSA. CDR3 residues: CASSVQGGPYGYTF. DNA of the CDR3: TGTGCCAGCAGCGTTCAGGGGGGCCCCTATGGCTACACCTTC.

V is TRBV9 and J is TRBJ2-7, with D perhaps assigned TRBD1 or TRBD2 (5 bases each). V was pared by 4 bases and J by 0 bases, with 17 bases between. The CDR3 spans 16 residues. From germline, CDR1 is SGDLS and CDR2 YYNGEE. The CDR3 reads CASSPGTEIYSYEQYF. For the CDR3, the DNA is TGTGCCAGCAGCCCTGGGACGGAAATTTACTCCTACGAGCAGTACTTC. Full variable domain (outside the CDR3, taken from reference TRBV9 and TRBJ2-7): DSGVTQTPKHLITATGQRVTLRCSPRSGDLSVYWYQQSLDQGLQFLIQYYNGEERAKGNILERFSAQQFPDLHSELNLSSLELGDSALYFCASSPGTEIYSYEQYFGPGTRLTVT.

The DNA for the CDR3 is TGTGCCAGCGGACTGACTAGCGGGAGATTGACAGATACGCAGTATTTT. It specifies CASGLTSGRLTDTQYF. V usage is TRBV4-2 and J usage is TRBJ2-3; 12 positions match TRBD2. Germline-derived CDR1 and CDR2 are LGHNA and YNFKEQ. The ends lost 8 bases at V and 3 bases at J; junction bases unmatched: 9. The CDR3 consists of 16 residues.

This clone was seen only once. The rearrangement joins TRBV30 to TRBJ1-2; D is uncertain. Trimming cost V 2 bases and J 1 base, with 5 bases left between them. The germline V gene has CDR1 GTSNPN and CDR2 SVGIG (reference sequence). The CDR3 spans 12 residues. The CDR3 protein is CAWSTGNYGYTF. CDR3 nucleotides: TGTGCCTGGAGTACGGGTAACTATGGCTACACCTTC. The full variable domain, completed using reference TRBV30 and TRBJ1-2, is SQTIHQWPATLVQPVGSPLSLECTVEGTSNPNLYWYRQAAGRGLQLLFYSVGIGQISSEVPQNLSASRPQDRQFILSSKKLLLSDSGFYLCAWSTGNYGYTFGSGTRLTVV.

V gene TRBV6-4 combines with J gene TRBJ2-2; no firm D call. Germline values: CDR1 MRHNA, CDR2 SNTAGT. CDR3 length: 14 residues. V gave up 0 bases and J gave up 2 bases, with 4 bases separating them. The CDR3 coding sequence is TGTGCCAGCAGTGACTCGACAAACACCGGGGAGCTGTTTTTT. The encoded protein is CASSDSTNTGELFF.

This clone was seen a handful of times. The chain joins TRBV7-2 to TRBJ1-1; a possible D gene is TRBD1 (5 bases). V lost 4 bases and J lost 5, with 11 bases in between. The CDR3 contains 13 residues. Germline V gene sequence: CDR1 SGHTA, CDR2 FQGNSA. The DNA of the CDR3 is TGTGCCAGCAGCTGGAACGGGGGGACTGAAGCTTTCTTT. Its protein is CASSWNGGTEAFF.

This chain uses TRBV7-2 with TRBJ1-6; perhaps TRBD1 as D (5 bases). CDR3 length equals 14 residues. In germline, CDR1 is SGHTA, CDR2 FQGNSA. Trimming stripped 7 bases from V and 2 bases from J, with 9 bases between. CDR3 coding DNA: TGTGCCAGCATAGAGGGACCCTATAATTCACCCCTCCACTTT. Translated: CASIEGPYNSPLHF.

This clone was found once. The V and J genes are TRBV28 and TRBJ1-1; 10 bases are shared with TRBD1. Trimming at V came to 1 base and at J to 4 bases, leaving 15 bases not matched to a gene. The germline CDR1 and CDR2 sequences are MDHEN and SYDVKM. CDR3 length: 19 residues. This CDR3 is CASSLLSGTGDPLSTEAFF. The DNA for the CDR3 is TGTGCCAGCAGTTTATTGTCCGGGACAGGGGACCCTTTGAGCACTGAAGCTTTCTTT.

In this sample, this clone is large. The CDR3: CASSQGGYNTEAFF. CDR3 DNA sequence: TGCGCCAGCAGCCAAGGAGGGTATAACACTGAAGCTTTCTTT. This chain connects TRBV4-1 to TRBJ1-1; D remains unclear. V lost 1 base and J 2 bases, leaving 8 bases between the germline ends. The germline gives CDR1 MGHRA, CDR2 YSYEKL. The CDR3 spans 14 residues.

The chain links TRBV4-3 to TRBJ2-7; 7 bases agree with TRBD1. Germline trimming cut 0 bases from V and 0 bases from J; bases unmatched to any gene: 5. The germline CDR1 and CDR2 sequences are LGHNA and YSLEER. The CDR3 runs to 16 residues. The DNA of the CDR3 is TGCGCCAGCAGCCAAGATAGGGGGCCCTTCTCCTACGAGCAGTACTTC. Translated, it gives CASSQDRGPFSYEQYF.

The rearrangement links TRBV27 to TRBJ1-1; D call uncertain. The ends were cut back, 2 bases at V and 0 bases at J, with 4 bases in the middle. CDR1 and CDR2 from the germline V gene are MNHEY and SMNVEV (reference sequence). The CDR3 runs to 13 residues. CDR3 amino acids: CASSLGLNTEAFF. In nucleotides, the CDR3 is TGTGCCAGCAGTTTAGGGTTGAACACTGAAGCTTTCTTT.